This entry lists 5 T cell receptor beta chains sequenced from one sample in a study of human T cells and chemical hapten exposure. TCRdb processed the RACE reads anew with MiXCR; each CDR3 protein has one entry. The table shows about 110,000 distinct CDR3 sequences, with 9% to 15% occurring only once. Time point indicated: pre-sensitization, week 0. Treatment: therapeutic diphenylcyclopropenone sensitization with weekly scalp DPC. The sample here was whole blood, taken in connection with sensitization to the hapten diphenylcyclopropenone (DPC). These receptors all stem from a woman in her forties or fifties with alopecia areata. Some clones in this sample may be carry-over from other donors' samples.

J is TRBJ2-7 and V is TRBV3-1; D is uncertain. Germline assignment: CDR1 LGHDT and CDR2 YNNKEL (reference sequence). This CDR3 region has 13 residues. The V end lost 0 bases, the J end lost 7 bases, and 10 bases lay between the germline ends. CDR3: CASSQDLVQEQYF. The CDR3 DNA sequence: TGTGCCAGCAGCCAAGATTTGGTGCAAGAGCAGTACTTC.

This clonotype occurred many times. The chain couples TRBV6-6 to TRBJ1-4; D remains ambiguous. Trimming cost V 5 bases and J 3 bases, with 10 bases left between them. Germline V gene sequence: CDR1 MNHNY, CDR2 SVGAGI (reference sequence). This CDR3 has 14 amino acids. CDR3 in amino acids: CASSASRSNEKLFF. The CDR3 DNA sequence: TGTGCCAGCAGTGCCTCTCGGTCTAATGAAAAACTGTTTTTT.

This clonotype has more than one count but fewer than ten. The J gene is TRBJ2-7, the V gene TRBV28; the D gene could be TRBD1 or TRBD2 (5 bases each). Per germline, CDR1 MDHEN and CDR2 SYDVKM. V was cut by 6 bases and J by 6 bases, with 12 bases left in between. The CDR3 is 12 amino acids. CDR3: CASRLPGTEQYF. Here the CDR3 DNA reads TGTGCCAGCAGGCTTCCGGGGACCGAGCAGTACTTC.

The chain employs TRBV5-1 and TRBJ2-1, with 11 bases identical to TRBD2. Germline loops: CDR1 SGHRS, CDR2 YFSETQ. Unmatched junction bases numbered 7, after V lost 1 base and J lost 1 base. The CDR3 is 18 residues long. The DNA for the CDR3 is TGCGCCAGCAGCTTGCCACGACTAGCGGGGCCTTCCTACAATGAGCAGTTCTTC. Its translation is CASSLPRLAGPSYNEQFF.

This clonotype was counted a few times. The CDR3 bases are TGTGCCAGCAGTGGCCCCCGGGACGCCCGGGGGTCCGGGGAGCTGTTTTTT. This translates into CASSGPRDARGSGELFF. This chain links TRBV6-6 with TRBJ2-2; possibly TRBD2 for D (6 bases). Germline lookup yields CDR1 MNHNY and CDR2 SVGAGI (reference sequence). The CDR3 is made up of 17 amino acids. V was cut by 5 bases and J by 6 bases, with 22 bases left in between.